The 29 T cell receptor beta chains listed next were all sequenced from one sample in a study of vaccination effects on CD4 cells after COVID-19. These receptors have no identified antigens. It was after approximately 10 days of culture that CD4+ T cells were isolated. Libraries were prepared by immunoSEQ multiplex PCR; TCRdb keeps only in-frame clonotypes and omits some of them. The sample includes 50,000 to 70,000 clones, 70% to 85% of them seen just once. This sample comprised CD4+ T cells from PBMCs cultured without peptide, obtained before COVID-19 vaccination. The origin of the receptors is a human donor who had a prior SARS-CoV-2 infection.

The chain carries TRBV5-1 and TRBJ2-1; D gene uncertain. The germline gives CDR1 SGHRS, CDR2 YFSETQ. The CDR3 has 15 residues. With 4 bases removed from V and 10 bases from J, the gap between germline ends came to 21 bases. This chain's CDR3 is CASSMNRPQTVEQFF. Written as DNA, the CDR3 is TGCGCCAGCAGCATGAATCGTCCACAGACGGTGGAGCAGTTCTTC.

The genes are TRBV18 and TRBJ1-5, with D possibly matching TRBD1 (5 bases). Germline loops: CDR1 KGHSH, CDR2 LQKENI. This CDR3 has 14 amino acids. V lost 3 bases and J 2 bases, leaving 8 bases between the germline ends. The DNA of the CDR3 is TGTGCCAGCTCACCCAGGGCAGGCAATCAGCCCCAGCATTTT. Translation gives CASSPRAGNQPQHF.

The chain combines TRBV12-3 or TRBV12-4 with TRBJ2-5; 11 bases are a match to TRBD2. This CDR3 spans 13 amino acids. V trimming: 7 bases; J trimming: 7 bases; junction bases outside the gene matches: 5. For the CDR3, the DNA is TGTGCCAGCACGGGACTAGCGGAGGGGACCCAGTACTTC. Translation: CASTGLAEGTQYF.

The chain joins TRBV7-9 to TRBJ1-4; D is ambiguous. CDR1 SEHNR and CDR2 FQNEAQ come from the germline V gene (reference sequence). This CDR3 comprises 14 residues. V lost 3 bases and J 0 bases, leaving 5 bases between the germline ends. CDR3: CASSFHSTNEKLFF. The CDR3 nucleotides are TGTGCCAGCAGCTTTCACTCAACTAATGAAAAACTGTTTTTT.

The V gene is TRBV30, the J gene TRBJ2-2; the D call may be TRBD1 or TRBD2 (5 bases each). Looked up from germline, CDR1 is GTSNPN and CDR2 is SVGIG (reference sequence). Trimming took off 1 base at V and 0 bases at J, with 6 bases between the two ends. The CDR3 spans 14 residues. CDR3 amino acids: CAWSGGTNTGELFF. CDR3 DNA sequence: TGTGCCTGGAGTGGGGGGACGAACACCGGGGAGCTGTTTTTT. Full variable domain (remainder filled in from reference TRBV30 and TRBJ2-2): SQTIHQWPATLVQPVGSPLSLECTVEGTSNPNLYWYRQAAGRGLQLLFYSVGIGQISSEVPQNLSASRPQDRQFILSSKKLLLSDSGFYLCAWSGGTNTGELFFGEGSRLTVL.

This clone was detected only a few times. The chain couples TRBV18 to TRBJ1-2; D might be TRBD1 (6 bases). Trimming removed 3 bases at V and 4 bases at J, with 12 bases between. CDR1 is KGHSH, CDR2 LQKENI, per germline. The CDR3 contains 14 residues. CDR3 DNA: TGTGCCAGCTCACCGGGACAAGACTCCTATGGCTACACCTTC. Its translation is CASSPGQDSYGYTF.

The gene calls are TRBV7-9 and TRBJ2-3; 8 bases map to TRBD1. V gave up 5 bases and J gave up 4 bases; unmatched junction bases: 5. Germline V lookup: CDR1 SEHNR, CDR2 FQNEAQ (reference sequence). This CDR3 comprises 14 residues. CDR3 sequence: CASSLGQAADTQYF. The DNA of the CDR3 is TGTGCCAGCAGCCTGGGACAGGCTGCAGATACGCAGTATTTT.

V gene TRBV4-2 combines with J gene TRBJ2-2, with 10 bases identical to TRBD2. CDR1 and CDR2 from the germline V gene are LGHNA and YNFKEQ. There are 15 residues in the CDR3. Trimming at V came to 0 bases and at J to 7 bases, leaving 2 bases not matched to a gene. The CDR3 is CASSQEGLAFGELFF. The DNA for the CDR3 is TGTGCCAGCAGCCAAGAGGGACTAGCGTTCGGGGAGCTGTTTTTT.

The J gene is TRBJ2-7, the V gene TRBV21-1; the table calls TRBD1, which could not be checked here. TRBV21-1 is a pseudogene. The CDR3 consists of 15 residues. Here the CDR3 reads CASSADKTIRNEQYF. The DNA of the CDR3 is TGTGCCAGCAGCGCCGACAAGACAATCCGGAACGAGCAGTACTTC.

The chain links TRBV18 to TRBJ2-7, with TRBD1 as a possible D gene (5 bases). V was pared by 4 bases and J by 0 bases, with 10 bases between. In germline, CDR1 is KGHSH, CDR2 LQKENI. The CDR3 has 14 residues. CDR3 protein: CASSRQPSSYEQYF. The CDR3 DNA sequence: TGTGCCAGCTCACGACAGCCGAGCTCCTACGAGCAGTACTTC.

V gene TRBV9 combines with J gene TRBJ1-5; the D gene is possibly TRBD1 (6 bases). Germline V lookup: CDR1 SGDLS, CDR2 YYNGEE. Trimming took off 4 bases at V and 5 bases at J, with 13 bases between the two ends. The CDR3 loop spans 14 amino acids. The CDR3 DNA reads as TGTGCCAGCAGCATAGGGGGTGGGGATCAGCCCCAGCATTTT. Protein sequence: CASSIGGGDQPQHF.

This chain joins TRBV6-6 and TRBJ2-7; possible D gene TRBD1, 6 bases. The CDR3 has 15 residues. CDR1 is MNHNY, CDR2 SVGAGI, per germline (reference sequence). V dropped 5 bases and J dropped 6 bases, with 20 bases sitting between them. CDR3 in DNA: TGTGCCAGCAGTCTCGGGACACCGAGCTTGGTCGAGCAGTACTTC. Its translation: CASSLGTPSLVEQYF.

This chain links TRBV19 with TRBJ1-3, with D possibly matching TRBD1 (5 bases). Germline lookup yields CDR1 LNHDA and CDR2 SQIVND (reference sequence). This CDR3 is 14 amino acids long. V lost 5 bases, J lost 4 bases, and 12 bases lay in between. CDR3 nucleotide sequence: TGTGCCAGTAGTGGATGGGGCGCGGGAAACACCATATATTTT. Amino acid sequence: CASSGWGAGNTIYF.

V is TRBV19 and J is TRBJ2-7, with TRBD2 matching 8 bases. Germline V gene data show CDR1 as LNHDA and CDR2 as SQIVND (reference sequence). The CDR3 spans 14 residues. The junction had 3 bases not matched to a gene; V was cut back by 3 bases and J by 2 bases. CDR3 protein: CASSIFGGAYEQYF. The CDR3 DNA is TGTGCCAGTAGTATCTTCGGGGGGGCCTACGAGCAGTACTTC.

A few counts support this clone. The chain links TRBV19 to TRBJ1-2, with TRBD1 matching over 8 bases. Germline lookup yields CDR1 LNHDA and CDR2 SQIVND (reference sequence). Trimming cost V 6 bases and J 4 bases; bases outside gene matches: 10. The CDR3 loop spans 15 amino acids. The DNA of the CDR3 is TGTGCCAGTAGGAGGGACAGGTCTTACCTCTATGGCTACACCTTC. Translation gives CASRRDRSYLYGYTF. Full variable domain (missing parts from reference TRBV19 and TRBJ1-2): DGGITQSPKYLFRKEGQNVTLSCEQNLNHDAMYWYRQDPGQGLRLIYYSQIVNDFQKGDIAEGYSVSREKKESFPLTVTSAQKNPTAFYLCASRRDRSYLYGYTFGSGTRLTVV.

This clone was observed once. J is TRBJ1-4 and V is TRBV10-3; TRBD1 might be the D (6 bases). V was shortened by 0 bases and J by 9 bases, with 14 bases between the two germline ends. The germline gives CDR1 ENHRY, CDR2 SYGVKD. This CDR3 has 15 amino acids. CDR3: CAISESTPRGQKLFF. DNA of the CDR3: TGTGCCATCAGTGAGTCGACCCCGCGGGGGCAAAAACTGTTTTTT.

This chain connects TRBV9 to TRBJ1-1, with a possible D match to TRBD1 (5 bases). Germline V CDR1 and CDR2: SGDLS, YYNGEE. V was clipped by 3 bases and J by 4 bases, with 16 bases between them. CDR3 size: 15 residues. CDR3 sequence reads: CASSDNSGFGTEAFF. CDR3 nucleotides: TGTGCCAGCAGCGATAATTCAGGGTTTGGCACTGAAGCTTTCTTT.

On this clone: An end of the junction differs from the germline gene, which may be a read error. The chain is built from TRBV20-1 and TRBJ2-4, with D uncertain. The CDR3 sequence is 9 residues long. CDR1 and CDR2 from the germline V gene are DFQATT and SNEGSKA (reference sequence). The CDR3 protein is CSASGAPPF. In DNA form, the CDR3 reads TGCAGTGCCAGTGGCGCCCCCCCCTTC.

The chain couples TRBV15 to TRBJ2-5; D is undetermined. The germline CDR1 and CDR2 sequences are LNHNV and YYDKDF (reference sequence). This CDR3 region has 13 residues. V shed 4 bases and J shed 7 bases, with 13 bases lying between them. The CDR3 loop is CATSNWAGGTQYF. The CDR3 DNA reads TGTGCCACCAGCAATTGGGCAGGCGGGACCCAGTACTTC.

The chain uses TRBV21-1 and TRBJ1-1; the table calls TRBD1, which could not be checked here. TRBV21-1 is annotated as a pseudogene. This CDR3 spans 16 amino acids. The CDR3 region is CASSPRDRGRNTEAFF. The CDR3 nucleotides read TGTGCCAGCAGCCCCCGGGACAGGGGGCGGAACACTGAAGCTTTCTTT.

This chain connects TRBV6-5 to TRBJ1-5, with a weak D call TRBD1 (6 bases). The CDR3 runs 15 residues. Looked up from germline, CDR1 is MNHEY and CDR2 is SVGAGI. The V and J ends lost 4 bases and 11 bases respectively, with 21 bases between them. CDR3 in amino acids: CASSSETGLRGTQHF. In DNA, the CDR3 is TGTGCCAGCAGTTCTGAGACAGGCCTGCGGGGAACCCAGCATTTT.

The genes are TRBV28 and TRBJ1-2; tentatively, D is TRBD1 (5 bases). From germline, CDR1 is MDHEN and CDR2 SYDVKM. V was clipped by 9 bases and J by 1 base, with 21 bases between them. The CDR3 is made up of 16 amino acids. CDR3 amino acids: CASGVRGLGVNYGYTF. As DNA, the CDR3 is TGTGCCAGTGGAGTAAGGGGCTTAGGGGTTAACTATGGCTACACCTTC.

CDR3 coding DNA: TGTGCCAGTGGACTAGCGGGAGCCTACGAGCAGTACTTC. Encoded protein: CASGLAGAYEQYF. V is TRBV19 and J is TRBJ2-7; 13 bases map to TRBD2. Germline CDR1 reads LNHDA; CDR2 reads SQIVND (reference sequence). V was pared by 8 bases and J by 2 bases, with 0 bases of the junction left unmatched. The CDR3 is 13 residues long.

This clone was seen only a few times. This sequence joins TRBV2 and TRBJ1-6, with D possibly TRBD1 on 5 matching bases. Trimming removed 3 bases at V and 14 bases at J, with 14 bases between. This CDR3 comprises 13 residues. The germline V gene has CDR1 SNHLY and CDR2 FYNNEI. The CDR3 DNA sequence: TGTGCCAGCAGTGAGGGTCAGGGCAGATCCCTCCACTTT. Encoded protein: CASSEGQGRSLHF.

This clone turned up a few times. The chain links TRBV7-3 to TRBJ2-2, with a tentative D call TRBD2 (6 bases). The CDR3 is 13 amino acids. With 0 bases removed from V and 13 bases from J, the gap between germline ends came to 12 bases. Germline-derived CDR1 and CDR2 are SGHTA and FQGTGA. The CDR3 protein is CASSLTQRDLLFF. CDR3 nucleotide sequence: TGTGCCAGCAGCTTAACCCAACGGGACTTGCTGTTTTTT.

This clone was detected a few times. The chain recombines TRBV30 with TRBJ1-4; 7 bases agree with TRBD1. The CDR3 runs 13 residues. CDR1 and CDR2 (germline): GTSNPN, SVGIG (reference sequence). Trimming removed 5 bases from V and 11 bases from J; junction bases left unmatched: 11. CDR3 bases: TGTGCCTGGCGGGACAGCGCCTGGGGGAAACTGTTTTTT. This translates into CAWRDSAWGKLFF. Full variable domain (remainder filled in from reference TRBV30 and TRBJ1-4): SQTIHQWPATLVQPVGSPLSLECTVEGTSNPNLYWYRQAAGRGLQLLFYSVGIGQISSEVPQNLSASRPQDRQFILSSKKLLLSDSGFYLCAWRDSAWGKLFFGSGTQLSVL.

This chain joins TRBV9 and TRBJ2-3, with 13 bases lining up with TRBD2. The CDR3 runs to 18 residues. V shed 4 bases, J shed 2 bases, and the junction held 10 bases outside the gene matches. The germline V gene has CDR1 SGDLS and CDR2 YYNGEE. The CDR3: CASSLGTSGIGNTDTQYF. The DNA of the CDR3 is TGTGCCAGCAGCTTAGGGACTAGCGGGATAGGGAACACAGATACGCAGTATTTT. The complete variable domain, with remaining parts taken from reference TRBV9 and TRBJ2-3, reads DSGVTQTPKHLITATGQRVTLRCSPRSGDLSVYWYQQSLDQGLQFLIQYYNGEERAKGNILERFSAQQFPDLHSELNLSSLELGDSALYFCASSLGTSGIGNTDTQYFGPGTRLTVL.

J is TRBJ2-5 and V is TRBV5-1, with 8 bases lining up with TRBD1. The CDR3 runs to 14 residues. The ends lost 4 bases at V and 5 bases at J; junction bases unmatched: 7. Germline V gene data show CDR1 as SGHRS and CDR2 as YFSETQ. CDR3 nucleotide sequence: TGCGCCAGCAGCCCTGACAGGGGAAGGGAGACCCAGTACTTC. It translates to CASSPDRGRETQYF. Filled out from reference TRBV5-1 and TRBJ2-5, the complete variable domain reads KAGVTQTPRYLIKTRGQQVTLSCSPISGHRSVSWYQQTPGQGLQFLFEYFSETQRNKGNFPGRFSGRQFSNSRSEMNVSTLELGDSALYLCASSPDRGRETQYFGPGTRLLVL.

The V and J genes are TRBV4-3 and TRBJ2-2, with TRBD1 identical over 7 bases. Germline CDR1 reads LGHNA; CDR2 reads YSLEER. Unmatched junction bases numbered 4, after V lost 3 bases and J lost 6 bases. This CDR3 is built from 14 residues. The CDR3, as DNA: TGCGCCAGCAGCCAGACAGGGTTCGCCGGGGAGCTGTTTTTT. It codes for CASSQTGFAGELFF.